The sequence of this T cell receptor (beta chain) was determined in a study of T cell responses to AZD1222 COVID-19 vaccine. Germline-derived CDR1 and CDR2 are MNHNY and SVGAGI (reference sequence). V lost 6 bases, J lost 0 bases, and 2 bases lay in between. The CDR3 is 12 residues long. The repertoire was sequenced with immunoSEQ multiplex PCR; TCRdb's copy has only in-frame clones and lacks some. The table has over 55,000 clones, 83% seen once. The specimen was peripheral blood, collected 28 days after the second AZD1222 dose. This chain uses TRBV6-6 with TRBJ2-2; no definite D call. The TCR comes from an adult who received the AZD1222 COVID-19 vaccine. For the CDR3, the DNA is TGTGCCAGCAGCCCGAACACCGGGGAGCTGTTTTTT. Translation gives CASSPNTGELFF.